This T cell receptor beta chain was sequenced for a study of response to subunit inactivated influenza vaccine. TCRdb independently ran MiXCR on the RT-PCR reads; one entry per CDR3 protein. Seen here are about 700,000 distinct CDR3 sequences, 15% to 19% observed once, and the top ten hold approximately 10%. After removal of 2 bases from V and 1 base from J, the junction contained 5 bases not matched to a gene. Germline assignment: CDR1 MNHEY and CDR2 SMNVEV (reference sequence). This CDR3 is 16 amino acids long. The rearrangement links TRBV27 to TRBJ2-4, with 7 bases matching TRBD2. The input for sequencing was PBMCs from blood, taken about 11 days after vaccination. The TCR originated in a man aged 50 or older who received an inactivated influenza vaccine. As DNA, the CDR3 is TGTGCCAGCAGTTTAGGCGGGGGAATCGCCAAAAACATTCAGTACTTC. Translation: CASSLGGGIAKNIQYF.